The T cell receptor beta chain described here comes from a study of blood T cell repertoires in COVID-19. Across the whole study: Sites across the United States, Italy and Spain contributed samples from acute and convalescent COVID-19. PBMCs, B-cell-depleted T cells, or T cells provided the cDNA or gDNA that made up the material.

Per the authors' pipeline: For nucleated cells, counts were estimated from reference gene primer amplification. Sequenced by immunoSEQ multiplex PCR; TCRdb stores in-frame clones only, minus some. The V and J calls and the clone size are those of that table, but D and trimming were determined from the DNA. The sample lists 200,000 to 300,000 clones; roughly four fifths were seen once. This CDR3 contains 17 residues. The V end was cut by 3 bases, the J end by 5 bases, with 25 bases between. Germline CDR1 SQVTM, CDR2 ANQGSEA. The source is a man aged 50-59 years with acute or convalescent COVID-19. Sequencing was done on a sample of peripheral blood. V and J are TRBV29-1 and TRBJ1-2; a weak D match, TRBD1 (5 bases). CDR3 protein: CSVEALRGGPSGYGYTF. CDR3 bases: TGCAGCGTTGAGGCCCTTCGGGGGGGACCCTCGGGGTATGGCTACACCTTC.